Sequencing of this T cell receptor (beta chain) was carried out in a study of response to subunit inactivated influenza vaccine. General study results and limits: That few new T cells are recruited by each seasonal influenza vaccination was the authors' suggestion.

Germline V gives CDR1 SGDLS, CDR2 YYNGEE. CDR3 size: 15 residues. J lost 4 bases, V lost 7 bases, and 10 bases had no gene match. Concerning this clonotype: Its antigen is currently unknown.

One entry per CDR3 protein results from TCRdb running MiXCR on the RT-PCR reads. Of 750,000 to 850,000 distinct CDR3 sequences listed, approximately 18% are singletons. This TCR was sampled from a man aged 50 or older who received an inactivated influenza vaccine. Specimen: PBMCs from blood, collected roughly 5 days after vaccination. The V call is TRBV9, the J call TRBJ2-3, with 9 bases lining up with TRBD1. The CDR3 DNA reads as TGTGCCAGCTCATGGACAGGGGTTGCGGCAGATACGCAGTATTTT. It specifies CASSWTGVAADTQYF.